This entry describes one TCR beta chain. The antigen remains undetermined. The junction departs from germline at one end; a sequencing error may be responsible. The input was around 530 ng total RNA; TCR beta cDNA was made from it with a constant-region primer. Amplification in three nested multiplex PCR rounds with slightly modified ARM-PCR gave rise to TCR beta libraries. From the multiplex PCR reads, TCRdb called clonotypes with MiXCR, one entry per CDR3 protein. The sample includes 300,000 to 350,000 distinct CDR3 sequences, approximately 65% of them seen just once. The data stem from a study of tumor-infiltrating lymphocytes in primary liver carcinoma. Study in general: Participating patients were men and women between 30 and 69 years old. Productive TCRbeta read counts per sample ran from roughly 3.6 to 7.1 million and were similar across tissue types.

Germline DNA was also extracted, and blood RNA derived from unsorted whole blood. Roughly 3.9 milliliters of peripheral blood were drawn presurgically. Overall study findings and caveats: Tumor samples exhibited a significantly greater top-250-clone fraction than blood samples (p = 0.039).

The TCR sequence derives from a man in his forties with primary liver carcinoma and hepatitis B virus infection. Source material: peripheral blood.

The CDR3 region has the DNA TGCAGCGTTGACGCAAGACGAGCCCCGTATGACTACACCTTC. It codes for CSVDARRAPYDYTF. The chain joins TRBV29-1 to TRBJ1-2; D call uncertain. The CDR3 spans 14 residues. Germline-derived CDR1 and CDR2 are SQVTM and ANQGSEA. Full variable domain (remainder filled in from reference TRBV29-1 and TRBJ1-2): SAVISQKPSRDICQRGTSLTIQCQVDSQVTMMFWYRQQPGQSLTLIATANQGSEATYESGFVIDKFPISRPNLTFSTLTVSNMSPEDSSIYLCSVDARRAPYDYTFGSGTRLTVV.